A single sample is the source of the 31 T cell receptor beta chains below, sequenced in a study of neurological immune-mediated disorders. TCRdb itself ran the 5' RACE reads through MiXCR, one entry per CDR3 protein. The repertoire holds 45,000 to 55,000 distinct CDR3 sequences, roughly 3.8% seen once, with 6.5% in the top ten. The sample comprised PBMCs. All receptors come from a man aged 60 to 75 with multiple sclerosis.

This chain joins TRBV5-1 and TRBJ2-7, with D perhaps matching TRBD1 or TRBD2 (6 bases each). The germline V gene has CDR1 SGHRS and CDR2 YFSETQ. The CDR3 runs to 14 residues. Trimming pared 2 bases from V and 4 bases from J, leaving 13 bases between. Written as DNA, the CDR3 is TGCGCCAGCAGCTTACAGGGACTCTCTTACGAGCAGTACTTC. Translation: CASSLQGLSYEQYF.

Of note for this clonotype: A clone one base away is much larger, so this may be a read error. This CDR3 is CASSQEILADTQYF. The CDR3 nucleotides are TGTGCCAGCAGCCAAGAAATACTGGCAGATACGCAGTATTTT. The gene calls are TRBV3-1 and TRBJ2-3; D unresolved. V shed 0 bases and J shed 4 bases, with 8 bases lying between them. This CDR3 contains 14 residues. Germline V CDR1 and CDR2: LGHDT, YNNKEL (reference sequence).

This clonotype appeared many times. The J gene is TRBJ1-4, the V gene TRBV12-3 or TRBV12-4, with D uncertain. The CDR3 loop spans 11 amino acids. V lost 4 bases, J lost 8 bases, and 5 bases lay in between. The CDR3 is CASSWEEKLFF. The DNA for the CDR3 is TGTGCCAGCAGTTGGGAGGAAAAACTGTTTTTT.

This clonotype came up many times. The chain joins TRBV11-2 to TRBJ2-3; perhaps TRBD2 as D (8 bases). Germline loops: CDR1 SGHAT, CDR2 FQNNGV. The V and J ends lost 1 base and 6 bases respectively, with 17 bases between them. The CDR3 has 16 amino acids. In DNA, the CDR3 is TGTGCCAGCAGCTTAGGGTACGCGGGGGGACAGGATACGCAGTATTTT. Translation: CASSLGYAGGQDTQYF.

This clonotype has at least ten counts. The DNA for the CDR3 is TGTGCCAGTGCAGCGGGGACCACAGATACGCAGTATTTT. It codes for CASAAGTTDTQYF. This chain uses TRBV6-5 with TRBJ2-3; 7 bases align to TRBD2. This CDR3 is built from 13 residues. Germline loops: CDR1 MNHEY, CDR2 SVGAGI. With V trimmed by 9 bases and J by 2 bases, 5 bases remained unmatched.

This clonotype was counted ten times or more. This chain joins TRBV20-1 and TRBJ2-3; D is perhaps TRBD1 (5 bases). Germline CDR1 and CDR2: DFQATT and SNEGSKA (reference sequence). This CDR3 comprises 12 residues. CDR3 bases: TGCGGGGCGCGATCGAGCACAGATACGCAGTATTTT. It encodes CGARSSTDTQYF.

This clonotype has ten or more counts. The J gene is TRBJ1-2, the V gene TRBV14, with D maybe TRBD1 (6 bases). V lost 2 bases, J lost 5 bases, and 12 bases lay in between. Germline V lookup: CDR1 SGHDN, CDR2 FVKESK. The CDR3 runs 14 residues. The CDR3 DNA is TGTGCCAGCAGCCAACGGCCTCAGGGGTATGGCTACACCTTC. Encoded protein: CASSQRPQGYGYTF.

This clonotype came up many times. This sequence joins TRBV6-6 and TRBJ1-4; no definite D call. V was shortened by 6 bases and J by 2 bases, with 10 bases between the two germline ends. CDR1 is MNHNY, CDR2 SVGAGI, per germline (reference sequence). The CDR3 is 14 residues long. CDR3 residues: CASRTRATNEKLFF. CDR3 DNA sequence: TGTGCCAGCAGGACCCGGGCGACTAATGAAAAACTGTTTTTT.

This clonotype has at least ten counts. CDR3 sequence: CASSLDAYNEQFF. The CDR3 region has the DNA TGTGCCAGCAGCTTAGATGCCTACAATGAGCAGTTCTTC. This chain joins TRBV7-9 and TRBJ2-1; D remains ambiguous. Deletions cut 1 base from V and 2 bases from J, with 3 bases between. CDR1 SEHNR and CDR2 FQNEAQ come from the germline V gene (reference sequence). The CDR3 is made up of 13 amino acids.

This clonotype showed up many times. The rearrangement uses TRBV5-6 and TRBJ2-2; 8 positions agree with TRBD1. V lost 5 bases, J lost 4 bases, and 10 bases stayed unmatched. Germline assignment: CDR1 SGHDT and CDR2 YYEEEE. CDR3 length: 16 residues. This chain's CDR3 is CASRSFGTGSTGELFF. CDR3 coding DNA: TGTGCCAGCAGGTCCTTCGGGACAGGTTCCACCGGGGAGCTGTTTTTT.

This clonotype was seen only a few times. J is TRBJ2-5 and V is TRBV20-1, with D maybe TRBD2 (6 bases). The CDR3 has 15 residues. The germline V and J ends were trimmed by 0 bases and 4 bases, with 15 bases remaining between them. Germline values: CDR1 DFQATT, CDR2 SNEGSKA (reference sequence). In DNA form, the CDR3 reads TGCAGTGCTAGAGATCCCGGGGGACCGGGAGAGACCCAGTACTTC. Protein: CSARDPGGPGETQYF.

This clonotype occurred many times. The CDR3 region is CAISGTGYEQYF. CDR3 nucleotide sequence: TGTGCCATCAGCGGGACAGGCTACGAGCAGTACTTC. J is TRBJ2-7 and V is TRBV10-3; TRBD1 matches at 8 bases. With V trimmed by 6 bases and J by 3 bases, 1 base remained unmatched. Germline CDR1 ENHRY, CDR2 SYGVKD. The CDR3 runs to 12 residues.

This clonotype has ten or more counts. This chain connects TRBV10-3 to TRBJ1-1; a possible D gene is TRBD1 (5 bases). Germline CDR1 and CDR2: ENHRY and SYGVKD. This CDR3 contains 13 residues. Written as DNA, the CDR3 is TGTGACGGGGGGGGATGGGTAGGCACTGAAGCTTTCTTT. Its protein is CDGGGWVGTEAFF.

This clonotype has a count of ten or more. CDR3 nucleotide sequence: TGCAGCGGCCGGGACAGTGCTTACAATGAGCAGTTCTTC. It yields the protein CSGRDSAYNEQFF. J is TRBJ2-1 and V is TRBV29-1; 7 bases are shared with TRBD1. Germline CDR1 and CDR2: SQVTM and ANQGSEA. The CDR3 sequence is 13 residues long. Germline trimming cut 7 bases from V and 4 bases from J; bases unmatched to any gene: 7.

In its sample, this clonotype was seen many times. A much larger clone lies one base from this, so it may be a read error. V is TRBV2 and J is TRBJ2-6; either TRBD1 or TRBD2 may fit D (5 bases each). The CDR3 length is 14 residues. In germline, CDR1 is SNHLY, CDR2 FYNNEI. The CDR3 reads CASRRGSGAKVLTF. The CDR3 coding sequence is TGTGCCAGCAGGAGAGGGTCTGGGGCCAAAGTCCTGACTTTC.

This clonotype was picked up many times. The V call is TRBV28, the J call TRBJ1-4, with a weak D call TRBD1 (6 bases). Trimming left V 6 bases short and J 6 bases short, with 11 bases between. The germline CDR1 and CDR2 sequences are MDHEN and SYDVKM. The CDR3 has 13 amino acids. This chain's CDR3 is CASSLGGDEKLFF. DNA for the CDR3: TGTGCCAGCAGCCTAGGGGGGGATGAAAAACTGTTTTTT.

This clonotype was seen repeatedly, ten times or more. The chain combines TRBV5-1 with TRBJ1-1; 7 bases are shared with TRBD1. This CDR3 contains 16 residues. Losses at the gene ends were 1 base for V and 3 bases for J; bases not matched to a gene: 9. The germline V gene encodes CDR1 SGHRS and CDR2 YFSETQ. The CDR3 nucleotides are TGCGCCAGCAGCTTGTTTCCGCTAGACAGGGACACTGAAGCTTTCTTT. It is translated as CASSLFPLDRDTEAFF.

This clonotype was seen repeatedly, ten times or more. The chain joins TRBV12-3 or TRBV12-4 to TRBJ2-7; D is ambiguous. The CDR3 is 14 amino acids. V was cut by 7 bases and J by 3 bases, with 16 bases left in between. The CDR3 protein is CASTLDGLFYEQYF. CDR3 bases: TGTGCCAGCACACTGGACGGATTATTCTACGAGCAGTACTTC.

This clonotype showed up many times. The V gene is TRBV6-2 or TRBV6-3, the J gene TRBJ2-1; possible D gene TRBD2, 6 bases. V dropped 8 bases and J dropped 4 bases, with 12 bases sitting between them. The V gene's germline CDR1 is MNHEY and CDR2 SVGEGT. The CDR3 extends over 13 amino acids. The CDR3 nucleotides read TGTGCCAGCGGGGGGATCTCATACAATGAGCAGTTCTTC. Its translation is CASGGISYNEQFF.

This clonotype occurred once. The chain has TRBV6-5 and TRBJ2-2; no firm D call. V was clipped by 1 base and J by 9 bases, with 12 bases between them. The CDR3 extends over 14 amino acids. The germline V gene encodes CDR1 MNHEY and CDR2 SVGAGI. Here the CDR3 DNA reads TGTGCCAGCAGTTACTTGTCTAGGAGTCGGGAGCTGTTTTTT. Translated, it gives CASSYLSRSRELFF.

This clonotype was seen repeatedly, ten times or more. This chain connects TRBV7-2 to TRBJ2-5; 7 bases line up with TRBD2. There are 14 residues in the CDR3. The J segment lost 6 bases and the V segment lost 5 bases, leaving 9 bases of the junction unmatched. Germline lookup yields CDR1 SGHTA and CDR2 FQGNSA. The chain's CDR3 is CASSPGGGLKTQYF. DNA for the CDR3: TGTGCCAGCAGCCCCGGGGGAGGGTTGAAGACCCAGTACTTC. The whole variable domain, remainder taken from reference TRBV7-2 and TRBJ2-5, is GAGVSQSPSNKVTEKGKDVELRCDPISGHTALYWYRQSLGQGLEFLIYFQGNSAPDKSGLPSDRFSAERTGGSVSTLTIQRTQQEDSAVYLCASSPGGGLKTQYFGPGTRLLVL.

This chain links TRBV3-1 with TRBJ2-3, with TRBD2 as a possible D gene (6 bases). Deletions cut 4 bases from V and 6 bases from J, with 17 bases between. Germline CDR1 is LGHDT and CDR2 is YNNKEL (reference sequence). The CDR3 has 15 amino acids. The CDR3 region has the DNA TGTGCCAGCAGCCCCCACCCGGGGGATAGGGATACGCAGTATTTT. Translated, it gives CASSPHPGDRDTQYF.

This clonotype was seen many times. The chain is built from TRBV20-1 and TRBJ1-1, with TRBD1 matching 10 bases. Unmatched junction bases numbered 8, after V lost 6 bases and J lost 7 bases. This CDR3 contains 13 residues. Germline V lookup: CDR1 DFQATT, CDR2 SNEGSKA (reference sequence). The CDR3 region has the DNA TGCAGTGCCTCGACAGGGGGCTACTTTGAAGCTTTCTTT. Its translation: CSASTGGYFEAFF.

In this sample, this clonotype turned up a few times. V and J are TRBV5-6 and TRBJ2-2, with no clear D. The V gene lost 0 bases and the J gene lost 5 bases, with 2 bases spanning the gap. The CDR3 is made up of 12 amino acids. Germline CDR1 SGHDT, CDR2 YYEEEE. The CDR3 DNA is TGTGCCAGCAGCTTGGAAACCGGGGAGCTGTTTTTT. Its translation: CASSLETGELFF.

The table lists this clonotype with many counts. J is TRBJ2-7 and V is TRBV20-1; a weak D match, TRBD2 (6 bases). The CDR3 has 16 amino acids. Germline V gene data show CDR1 as DFQATT and CDR2 as SNEGSKA (reference sequence). Trimming left V 0 bases short and J 6 bases short, with 21 bases between. CDR3 DNA sequence: TGCAGTGCTAGAGAGGTGGGGAGAATCCGGGGAGGCGAGCAGTACTTC. It yields the protein CSAREVGRIRGGEQYF.

Many counts were recorded for this clonotype. The J gene is TRBJ2-3, the V gene TRBV20-1; D is possibly TRBD1 or TRBD2 (6 bases each). The length of the CDR3 is 14 residues. Germline CDR1 reads DFQATT; CDR2 reads SNEGSKA (reference sequence). CDR3 nucleotides: TGCAGCCCCGGGGGCGGGACGAGCACAGATACGCAGTATTTT. It is translated as CSPGGGTSTDTQYF.

This clonotype has at least ten counts. The chain couples TRBV6-5 to TRBJ2-1, with 8 bases fitting TRBD2. The CDR3 has 14 residues. From germline, CDR1 is MNHEY and CDR2 SVGAGI. J gave up 2 bases and V 6 bases, and 3 bases lay outside the gene matches. The CDR3 DNA reads as TGTGCCAGCAGAACAGCGGGGGCCTACAATGAGCAGTTCTTC. Translation gives CASRTAGAYNEQFF.

This clonotype has a count of ten or more. This chain joins TRBV18 and TRBJ2-7; D remains ambiguous. CDR3 size: 12 residues. V dropped 1 base and J dropped 5 bases, with 6 bases sitting between them. CDR1 and CDR2 (germline): KGHSH, LQKENI. DNA for the CDR3: TGTGCCAGCTCACCACTAAGGGACGAGCAGTACTTC. Amino acids: CASSPLRDEQYF. The full variable domain, rest sourced from reference TRBV18 and TRBJ2-7, is NAGVMQNPRHLVRRRGQEARLRCSPMKGHSHVYWYRQLPEEGLKFMVYLQKENIIDESGMPKERFSAEFPKEGPSILRIQQVVRGDSAAYFCASSPLRDEQYFGPGTRLTVT.

The chain uses TRBV20-1 and TRBJ1-5; D ambiguous. V was shortened by 3 bases and J by 6 bases, with 15 bases between the two germline ends. CDR3 length: 14 residues. CDR1 and CDR2 from the germline V gene are DFQATT and SNEGSKA (reference sequence). CDR3 nucleotide sequence: TGCAGTGCTAGCCCCCCCCGGGGAAGTCAGCCCCAGCATTTT. The encoded protein is CSASPPRGSQPQHF.

This clonotype has a count of ten or more. V is TRBV20-1 and J is TRBJ1-5; maybe TRBD1 (6 bases). The germline V gene encodes CDR1 DFQATT and CDR2 SNEGSKA (reference sequence). The CDR3 covers 17 residues. The ends were cut back, 2 bases at V and 4 bases at J, with 21 bases in the middle. CDR3 protein: CSARLPWGGANNQPQHF. As DNA, the CDR3 is TGCAGTGCTAGACTCCCCTGGGGGGGGGCGAATAATCAGCCCCAGCATTTT.

The table lists this clonotype with a few counts. V gene TRBV6-1 combines with J gene TRBJ2-5; D possibly corresponds to TRBD2 (6 bases). The CDR3 loop spans 14 amino acids. CDR1 and CDR2 (germline): MNHNS, SASEGT. The germline V and J ends were trimmed by 6 bases and 7 bases, with 18 bases remaining between them. Here the CDR3 reads CASREGRVEGTQYF. The CDR3 DNA reads as TGTGCCAGCAGGGAGGGCAGGGTGGAAGGGACCCAGTACTTC.